The entry below describes one TCR beta chain. The clone's antigen remains unknown. The sample holds no much larger clone one base away, and base qualities are not on file. These data are taken from a study of blood T cell repertoires in COVID-19 (dated by TCRdb to 2019 to 2021). Regarding the research as a whole: Collaborator samples came from the United States, Italy and Spain and covered acute and convalescent phases of COVID-19. The material from the prospective study consisted of cDNA or gDNA derived from T cells, B-cell-depleted T cells, or PBMCs. Deeply sampled blood TCRbeta repertoires from subjects exposed to, actively infected with, or recovered from COVID-19 were included in the dataset. The repertoires were released in a freely available public database meant as a resource for research on the immune response to SARS-CoV-2. Samples were obtained from the ongoing ImmuneRACE study (first 160 participants) and from about 1,300 subjects provided by 6 global collaborators. A de-identified subject ID, COVID-19 status, age in years and sex were almost always included in the sample metadata. Where HLA class I and class II types were available, the types were taken from metadata supplied by the sample provider, not from assay-based typing. Beyond this particular receptor, the publication reports: The amount of clinical and demographic metadata varied by source and participant and was provided uncurated.

Participants in the prospective study were enrolled through a virtual design, were aged roughly 18 to 100 years, and lived in 20 to 30 United States geographic areas. Cohort assignment in the prospective study relied on participant-reported clinical history from a screening survey and a study questionnaire. Recovered participants in ImmuneRACE Cohort 3 were defined as having two consecutive negative NP/OP PCR tests, clearance from a healthcare professional, or resolution of symptoms. In the prospective study, mobile phlebotomists collected whole blood, serum and a nasopharyngeal or oropharyngeal swab from each participant. Participants in the prospective study had the option to provide additional blood draws and questionnaires over an approximately 2-month period. Before DNA extraction, blood samples from the prospective study were shipped at room temperature or frozen. TCRbeta CDR3 regions were amplified from genomic DNA by means of the immunoSEQ Assay, a bias-controlled multiplex PCR. On the study's bioinformatics: The number of nucleated cells in each sample was estimated from the amplification of reference gene primers within the assay. To quantify the absolute abundance of each unique TCRbeta CDR3 rearrangement, sequence reads were collapsed and filtered. For each sample, productive Simpson clonality was calculated as the square root of Simpson's diversity index over productive rearrangements. TCRdb stores this immuneACCESS table with in-frame sequences only. Part of the clones is absent; in the studies checked, under half of the shortfall reflects unresolved V genes, and no reason is known for the rest. The V and J calls and clone size are taken from that table; D and trimming were inferred from the DNA. Recorded for this sample are 150,000 or so clones; 80% of them occurred a single time. Jointly, the top ten make up more than 3% of the sample.

Reading the germline V gene gives CDR1 MDHEN and CDR2 SYDVKM. The CDR3 numbers 15 residues from cysteine through phenylalanine. This entry keeps only the CDR3 DNA: 45 bases, framed from base 1. Trimming takes 7 bases from V and 3 bases from J, and the germline ends sit 19 bases apart. Sequencing was done on a sample of PBMCs or T cells enriched from blood (not recorded which). Recombination linked TRBV28 to TRBJ2-7; TRBD1 might be the D gene, on 6 matching bases. The receptor's source is a woman between 55 and 75 years old who had recovered from COVID-19. For the CDR3, the sequence is CASKPGTSEHYEQYF. At the DNA level, the sequence is TGTGCCAGCAAACCCGGGACATCAGAACACTACGAGCAGTACTTC.